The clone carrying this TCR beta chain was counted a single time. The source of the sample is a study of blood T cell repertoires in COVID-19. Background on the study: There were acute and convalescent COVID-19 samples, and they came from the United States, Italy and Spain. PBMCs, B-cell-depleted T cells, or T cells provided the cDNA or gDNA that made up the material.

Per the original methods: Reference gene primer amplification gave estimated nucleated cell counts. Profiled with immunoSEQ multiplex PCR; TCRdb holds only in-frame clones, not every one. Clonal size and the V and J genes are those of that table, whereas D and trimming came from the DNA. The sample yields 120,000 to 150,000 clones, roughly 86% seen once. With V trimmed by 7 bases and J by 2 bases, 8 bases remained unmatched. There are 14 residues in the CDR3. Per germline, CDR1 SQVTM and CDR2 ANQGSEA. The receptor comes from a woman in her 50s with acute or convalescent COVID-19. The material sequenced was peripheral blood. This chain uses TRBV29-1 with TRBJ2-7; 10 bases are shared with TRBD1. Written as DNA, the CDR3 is TGCAGCGGGGGCCGGGACAGGGGTACCTACGAGCAGTACTTC. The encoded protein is CSGGRDRGTYEQYF.